One sample yielded the 28 T cell receptor beta chains listed below, sequenced in a study of T cell changes during pregnancy in multiple sclerosis. Sequencing used immunoSEQ multiplex PCR; TCRdb keeps in-frame clones, though not all of them. Of 80,000 to 100,000 clones in the sample, approximately 93% were seen once. Sample: peripheral blood, taken after pregnancy. These receptors all come from a female donor with multiple sclerosis, enrolled in a pregnancy study.

The V and J genes are TRBV10-3 and TRBJ1-1; D uncertain. Germline assignment: CDR1 ENHRY and CDR2 SYGVKD. The CDR3 is 12 residues long. V shed 4 bases and J shed 4 bases, with 7 bases lying between them. CDR3 in amino acids: CAISARGTEAFF. The CDR3 DNA is TGTGCCATCAGTGCTCGGGGCACTGAAGCTTTCTTT.

This clone showed up just once. The V and J genes are TRBV25-1 and TRBJ1-5; D remains unclear. From germline, CDR1 is MGHDK and CDR2 SYGVNS. Between the trimmed V and J ends, which lost 2 bases and 3 bases, there was a span of 8 bases. The CDR3 length is 14 residues. CDR3 in DNA: TGTGCCAGCAGTGAAACAGATATCAATCAGCCCCAGCATTTT. Protein: CASSETDINQPQHF.

The rearrangement links TRBV7-9 to TRBJ1-1; no clear D. The CDR3 contains 16 residues. Trimming cost V 5 bases and J 5 bases, with 21 bases left between them. Germline-derived CDR1 and CDR2 are SEHNR and FQNEAQ (reference sequence). In DNA form, the CDR3 reads TGTGCCAGCAGCCGGAGCCACGGCTCGATTGAAACTGAAGCTTTCTTT. Amino acid sequence: CASSRSHGSIETEAFF.

The chain carries TRBV5-1 and TRBJ1-5, with a weak D call TRBD1 (5 bases). Germline CDR1 and CDR2: SGHRS and YFSETQ. With 0 bases removed from V and 4 bases from J, the gap between germline ends came to 8 bases. The CDR3 covers 14 residues. CDR3 DNA sequence: TGCGCCAGCAGCTTGGGACAGCCTAATCAGCCCCAGCATTTT. Translation: CASSLGQPNQPQHF.

This clone has just one count. This chain connects TRBV7-9 to TRBJ1-4; 10 nucleotides align to TRBD1. The CDR3 contains 16 residues. Germline loops: CDR1 SEHNR, CDR2 FQNEAQ (reference sequence). Unmatched junction bases numbered 5, after V lost 5 bases and J lost 2 bases. In DNA, the CDR3 is TGTGCCAGCAGCCCTCGGACAGGGGGGACTAATGAAAAACTGTTTTTT. This translates into CASSPRTGGTNEKLFF.

A few counts support this clone. J is TRBJ2-6 and V is TRBV6-6; D might be TRBD1 (5 bases). V lost 5 bases to trimming and J lost 0 bases, with 8 bases between them. Germline V gives CDR1 MNHNY, CDR2 SVGAGI (reference sequence). This CDR3 has 15 residues. The CDR3 is CASSGAASGANVLTF. The DNA of the CDR3 is TGTGCCAGCAGTGGGGCAGCCTCTGGGGCCAACGTCCTGACTTTC.

V and J are TRBV7-6 and TRBJ2-5; tentatively, D is TRBD2 (5 bases). Germline values: CDR1 SGHVS, CDR2 FNYEAQ. The CDR3 has 16 residues. Trimming removed 5 bases from V and 0 bases from J, with 16 bases in between. The CDR3 region is CASSPPRDVYQETQYF. CDR3 DNA: TGTGCCAGCAGCCCACCTCGGGATGTGTACCAAGAGACCCAGTACTTC.

This chain uses TRBV28 with TRBJ2-7, with no clear D. V was cut by 2 bases and J by 6 bases, with 20 bases left in between. Germline lookup yields CDR1 MDHEN and CDR2 SYDVKM. CDR3 length: 16 residues. In DNA form, the CDR3 reads TGTGCCAGCAGTTTAGGGTCATTAGACATAAAAATCGAGCAGTACTTC. Amino acids: CASSLGSLDIKIEQYF.

This clone was observed a single time. The chain uses TRBV4-1 and TRBJ2-7; 13 nucleotides agree with TRBD2. The junction had 8 bases not matched to a gene; V was cut back by 1 base and J by 2 bases. This CDR3 contains 18 residues. Germline CDR1 and CDR2: MGHRA and YSYEKL. The CDR3 sequence is CASSQGRTSGSITYEQYF. Here the CDR3 DNA reads TGCGCCAGCAGCCAAGGCCGGACTAGCGGGAGTATAACCTACGAGCAGTACTTC.

The gene calls are TRBV6-5 and TRBJ2-3; D gene uncertain. Trimming removed 0 bases from V and 3 bases from J, with 13 bases in between. Germline V gene sequence: CDR1 MNHEY, CDR2 SVGAGI. The CDR3 contains 16 residues. CDR3 nucleotides: TGTGCCAGCAGTTACTCGAGTTTTGTGGTAACAGATACGCAGTATTTT. This encodes CASSYSSFVVTDTQYF.

The genes are TRBV27 and TRBJ2-7; the D gene is possibly TRBD1 (6 bases). This CDR3 has 13 amino acids. The V gene lost 6 bases and the J gene lost 3 bases, with 12 bases spanning the gap. Germline V gives CDR1 MNHEY, CDR2 SMNVEV (reference sequence). The CDR3 spells CASRDRGNYEQYF. In nucleotides, the CDR3 is TGTGCCAGCAGAGATAGGGGGAACTACGAGCAGTACTTC.

This chain joins TRBV5-1 and TRBJ2-3, with D possibly matching TRBD1 (6 bases). The CDR3 runs to 15 residues. CDR1 and CDR2 (germline): SGHRS, YFSETQ. V dropped 3 bases and J dropped 2 bases, with 13 bases sitting between them. CDR3 amino acids: CASSSSDRLTDTQYF. In DNA form, the CDR3 reads TGCGCCAGCAGCTCCTCCGACAGGCTCACAGATACGCAGTATTTT.

The rearrangement joins TRBV29-1 to TRBJ1-2, with 7 bases aligning to TRBD1. V lost 2 bases, J lost 8 bases, and 14 bases stayed unmatched. The V gene's germline CDR1 is SQVTM and CDR2 ANQGSEA. This CDR3 spans 15 amino acids. The CDR3 nucleotides are TGCAGCGTTGAAAGGGTCCCCAAAACAGGGGACGGCTACACCTTC. Amino acids: CSVERVPKTGDGYTF.

This chain links TRBV7-9 with TRBJ2-7; 9 nucleotides line up with TRBD2. The CDR3 has 15 amino acids. Per germline, CDR1 SEHNR and CDR2 FQNEAQ (reference sequence). V shed 5 bases, J shed 6 bases, and the junction held 11 bases outside the gene matches. The CDR3 DNA is TGTGCCAGCAGCGCAGCGGGAGGTAGCCGAGGCGAGCAGTACTTC. This gives the protein CASSAAGGSRGEQYF. Together with reference TRBV7-9 and TRBJ2-7, the CDR3 gives the full variable domain: DTGVSQNPRHKITKRGQNVTFRCDPISEHNRLYWYRQTLGQGPEFLTYFQNEAQLEKSRLLSDRFSAERPKGSFSTLEIQRTEQGDSAMYLCASSAAGGSRGEQYFGPGTRLTVT.

The V call is TRBV9, the J call TRBJ2-3; TRBD2 aligns across 12 bases. Per the germline V gene, CDR1 is SGDLS and CDR2 is YYNGEE. This CDR3 has 16 amino acids. V trimming: 4 bases; J trimming: 2 bases; junction bases outside the gene matches: 5. The CDR3 nucleotides are TGTGCCAGCAGCCCCCGACTAGCGGGAGCCACAGATACGCAGTATTTT. It codes for CASSPRLAGATDTQYF.

The chain carries TRBV5-4 and TRBJ1-3; D might be TRBD1 (5 bases). In germline, CDR1 is SGHNT, CDR2 YYREEE (reference sequence). This CDR3 is 16 amino acids long. V lost 4 bases to trimming and J lost 0 bases, with 14 bases between them. In DNA, the CDR3 is TGTGCCAGCAGCCCGGGACTGCAACTCTCTGGAAACACCATATATTTT. This encodes CASSPGLQLSGNTIYF.

The chain is built from TRBV5-1 and TRBJ2-7; 14 bases are shared with TRBD2. CDR3 size: 14 residues. The ends lost 5 bases at V and 6 bases at J; junction bases unmatched: 4. Germline CDR1 SGHRS, CDR2 YFSETQ. CDR3 in DNA: TGCGCCAGCAGAACGGGGACTAGCGGGAGCGAGCAGTACTTC. This translates into CASRTGTSGSEQYF.

This sequence joins TRBV19 and TRBJ2-1; 10 bases line up with TRBD2. This CDR3 region has 15 residues. Trimming at V came to 5 bases and at J to 5 bases, leaving 6 bases not matched to a gene. Germline V CDR1 and CDR2: LNHDA, SQIVND (reference sequence). For the CDR3, the DNA is TGTGCCAGTAGTCCGGGACTAGCGATCCACAATGAGCAGTTCTTC. Translating it yields CASSPGLAIHNEQFF.

The chain has TRBV30 and TRBJ1-1, with D hard to call. This CDR3 has 12 residues. Trimming took off 5 bases at V and 4 bases at J, with 11 bases between the two ends. Germline values: CDR1 GTSNPN, CDR2 SVGIG (reference sequence). In DNA, the CDR3 is TGTGCCTGGGTCGTCGGGAGCACTGAAGCTTTCTTT. It yields the protein CAWVVGSTEAFF.

The genes are TRBV5-1 and TRBJ2-7; the D gene is possibly TRBD1 (6 bases). Germline V gene data show CDR1 as SGHRS and CDR2 as YFSETQ. V lost 0 bases, J lost 0 bases, and 13 bases lay in between. The CDR3 is made up of 16 amino acids. CDR3 sequence: CASSLDLDRSSYEQYF. The CDR3 nucleotides read TGCGCCAGCAGCTTGGACCTGGACAGAAGCTCCTACGAGCAGTACTTC.

J is TRBJ1-5 and V is TRBV27; D is unclear. The germline CDR1 and CDR2 sequences are MNHEY and SMNVEV (reference sequence). V lost 0 bases, J lost 5 bases, and 5 bases lay in between. The CDR3 has 13 amino acids. CDR3 sequence: CASSLSRDQPQHF. The CDR3 bases are TGTGCCAGCAGTTTATCGCGGGATCAGCCCCAGCATTTT.

The CDR3 is CASSQGTSGSLETQYF. The CDR3 DNA is TGCGCCAGCAGCCAAGGGACTAGCGGGAGCTTGGAGACCCAGTACTTC. The chain links TRBV4-1 to TRBJ2-5; 13 bases align to TRBD2. This CDR3 contains 16 residues. V was pared by 1 base and J by 5 bases, with 4 bases of the junction left unmatched. Per germline, CDR1 MGHRA and CDR2 YSYEKL.

This chain uses TRBV4-2 with TRBJ2-6; D uncertain. Germline lookup yields CDR1 LGHNA and CDR2 YNFKEQ. The CDR3 is 15 residues long. V lost 4 bases and J 4 bases, leaving 11 bases between the germline ends. CDR3 sequence reads: CASSPRLSGANVLTF. CDR3 nucleotide sequence: TGTGCCAGCAGCCCTCGTCTCTCCGGGGCCAACGTCCTGACTTTC.

This clone was seen a single time. The chain links TRBV7-9 to TRBJ2-1, with 7 bases identical to TRBD1. There are 15 residues in the CDR3. Trimming cost V 3 bases and J 4 bases; bases outside gene matches: 6. Germline-derived CDR1 and CDR2 are SEHNR and FQNEAQ (reference sequence). The CDR3 spells CASSFDRDPYNEQFF. CDR3 in DNA: TGTGCCAGCAGCTTCGACAGGGACCCTTACAATGAGCAGTTCTTC.

The chain carries TRBV19 and TRBJ2-7; 8 bases map to TRBD2. V lost 0 bases, J lost 3 bases, and 4 bases stayed unmatched. CDR3 length: 15 residues. Germline V gene sequence: CDR1 LNHDA, CDR2 SQIVND (reference sequence). The CDR3, as DNA: TGTGCCAGTAGTATAGAAGGCGGGAGGCTCTACGAGCAGTACTTC. Protein: CASSIEGGRLYEQYF.

The chain links TRBV4-1 to TRBJ2-1; 8 nucleotides match TRBD1. CDR1 and CDR2 (germline): MGHRA, YSYEKL. The CDR3 is made up of 18 amino acids. The junction had 15 bases not matched to a gene; V was cut back by 1 base and J by 7 bases. CDR3 protein: CASSQVSMGQGARNEQFF. The CDR3 DNA reads as TGCGCCAGCAGCCAAGTATCGATGGGGCAGGGGGCGCGAAATGAGCAGTTCTTC.

The chain employs TRBV5-1 and TRBJ2-3; perhaps TRBD1 as D (5 bases). CDR1 is SGHRS and CDR2 is YFSETQ in the germline V gene. The CDR3 length is 14 residues. The V gene lost 2 bases and the J gene lost 2 bases, with 9 bases spanning the gap. CDR3 in amino acids: CASSFHRYTDTQYF. The CDR3 DNA follows: TGCGCCAGCAGCTTCCACAGGTACACAGATACGCAGTATTTT.

The chain carries TRBV7-2 and TRBJ2-7, with D perhaps matching TRBD2 (6 bases). The germline V gene has CDR1 SGHTA and CDR2 FQGNSA. The CDR3 runs to 15 residues. V lost 1 base and J 0 bases, leaving 10 bases between the germline ends. The CDR3 is CASSLEAGPSYEQYF. CDR3 coding DNA: TGTGCCAGCAGCTTAGAGGCGGGACCCTCCTACGAGCAGTACTTC.